This T cell receptor (beta chain) was sequenced for a study of shared clonotypes between healthy human individuals. Study context: The study used three CD4 naive, three CD4 memory, two CD8 naive and one CD8 memory plate per donor. Study-wide findings and caveats: Rarefaction showed that sequencing of sorted subsets was incomplete (despite large depth). It was expected that sequencing depth would affect clonotype sharing among donors.

Sequencing used immunoSEQ multiplex PCR; TCRdb keeps in-frame clones, though not all of them. The data show a few million clones, 93% seen once. The CDR3 consists of 13 residues. J gave up 4 bases and V 6 bases, and 5 bases lay outside the gene matches. Germline V gene data show CDR1 as MNHEY and CDR2 as SMNVEV (reference sequence). As for this clone: The antigen is not known.

Only Caucasian adults living in Nashville, Tennessee served as donors. The origin of this receptor is a man aged 18 to 29 in good health. Some clones in this sample may be carry-over from other donors' samples. The sequenced sample was naive CD4+ T cells from PBMCs. The subset denotes: CD45RA+ positively selected. The chain joins TRBV27 to TRBJ1-2, with TRBD1 matching over 7 bases. CDR3 DNA: TGTGCCAGCAGGCCAACAGGGGCCTATGGCTACACCTTC. This translates into CASRPTGAYGYTF.